The present T cell receptor (beta chain) was sequenced within a study of cytomegalovirus exposure and HLA in healthy donors. This PCR relied on a set of 60 Vbeta primers and 13 Jbeta primers. The protocol was immunoSEQ multiplex PCR, while the TCRdb copy is restricted to in-frame clones and leaves out a portion. The sample comprises about 90,000 clones, roughly 78% of which are singletons, and 4.6% rests with the top ten. Of note for this clone: Its target is unknown.

Study-wide points: Researchers catalogued some 160 TCR beta chains as cytomegalovirus-associated. Most sequenced TCRs were rare (though some public TCRs occurred in many donors).

There are 14 residues in the CDR3. J gave up 1 base and V 3 bases, and 4 bases lay outside the gene matches. Per the germline V gene, CDR1 is SGHKS and CDR2 is YYEKEE (reference sequence). Material: PBMCs. The clonotype originates from a woman between 40 and 55 years old in good health and CMV-seropositive. The rearrangement links TRBV5-5 to TRBJ2-7; TRBD1 matches 7 bases. CDR3 sequence (DNA): TGTGCCAGCAGCTGGGGGACAGTTTCCTACGAGCAGTACTTC. This translates into CASSWGTVSYEQYF.